The 2 T cell receptor beta chains below all came from one sample that was sequenced in a study of shared clonotypes between healthy human individuals. The repertoire was sequenced with immunoSEQ multiplex PCR; TCRdb's copy has only in-frame clones and lacks some. The sample lists about 330,000 clones, around 87% seen once, with roughly 15% in the top ten. Sequenced: memory CD8+ T cells sorted from blood. Subset reported: CD45RO+ cells pooled with CCR7-negative TemRA cells. Every receptor here comes from a man aged 18 to 30 in good health.

J is TRBJ2-7 and V is TRBV6-6; tentative D call: TRBD2 (5 bases). CDR1 is MNHNY and CDR2 is SVGAGI in the germline V gene (reference sequence). This CDR3 has 14 residues. V gave up 0 bases and J gave up 3 bases, with 9 bases separating them. The CDR3 nucleotides are TGTGCCAGCAGTTACTCGAGGGCCAGCTACGAGCAGTACTTC. The encoded protein is CASSYSRASYEQYF.

The V call is TRBV2, the J call TRBJ2-3, with a tentative D call TRBD2 (6 bases). This CDR3 region has 14 residues. Germline CDR1 reads SNHLY; CDR2 reads FYNNEI. Trimming took 8 bases from V and 6 from J, leaving 18 bases between them. CDR3 DNA: TGTGCCAGCCATTTACCGGGGGTTGGGGATACGCAGTATTTT. Residues: CASHLPGVGDTQYF.